This T cell receptor beta chain appears in the sequencing data of a study of T-cell memory formation after mild COVID-19. Findings of the study overall: Clones that contracted from day 15 to 85 were balanced CD4/CD8, while later expanders leaned CD4+. CM and EM subsets held most contracting CD4+ clones; EMRA held CD8+ ones.

This clonotype showed up just a few times. Antigen: not known. TCRdb independently ran MiXCR on the 5' RACE reads; one entry per CDR3 protein. The repertoire holds roughly 140,000 distinct CDR3 sequences, 14% to 15% seen once, with around 28% in the top ten. CDR3 size: 15 residues. The germline CDR1 and CDR2 sequences are DFQATT and SNEGSKA (reference sequence). V lost 0 bases and J 2 bases, leaving 14 bases between the germline ends. The chain joins TRBV20-1 to TRBJ2-7; either TRBD1 or TRBD2 may supply D (5 bases each). The sequenced sample was PBMCs or a T cell subset sorted from them (not recorded which). This receptor was taken from an adult woman who had mild COVID-19 (a few samples of this study predate the infection). Cell type and time point are not known. The DNA of the CDR3 is TGCAGTGCTAGAGATTTCAGGGACCCCGCCTACGAGCAGTACTTC. This encodes CSARDFRDPAYEQYF.